One and the same sample provided the 8 T cell receptor beta chains below, sequenced in a study of T cells expressing NK-cell markers. TCRdb re-called the 5' RACE reads; one entry per CDR3 protein, DNA not given. The sample totals more than 400,000 distinct CDR3 sequences. The sequenced material came from blood T cells: a sorted CD56 or NKG2C T cell subset, CD4+ or CD8+ T cells, or bulk PBMC T cells (not recorded which). The receptors stem from a woman aged 18-70 years in good health.

The V call is TRBV30, the J call TRBJ1-2. This CDR3 region has 12 residues. From germline, CDR1 is GTSNPN and CDR2 SVGIG (reference sequence). CDR3 residues: CAWSPQRYGYTF. The variable domain in full, with the rest retrieved from reference TRBV30 and TRBJ1-2, is SQTIHQWPATLVQPVGSPLSLECTVEGTSNPNLYWYRQAAGRGLQLLFYSVGIGQISSEVPQNLSASRPQDRQFILSSKKLLLSDSGFYLCAWSPQRYGYTFGSGTRLTVV.

The V gene is TRBV11-2, the J gene TRBJ1-2; without DNA, the TCRdb call of TRBD1 cannot be checked. The CDR3 runs 12 residues. Germline assignment: CDR1 SGHAT and CDR2 FQNNGV. CDR3: CALRRRGGGYTF.

The V and J genes are TRBV10-3 and TRBJ2-3; as DNA is missing, the TRBD1 call by TCRdb cannot be tested. CDR3 length: 13 residues. CDR1 ENHRY and CDR2 SYGVKD come from the germline V gene. The CDR3 is CAISEEGTDTQYF.

V and J are TRBV15 and TRBJ2-3; TCRdb indicates TRBD1, and absent DNA this call remains unverified. The CDR3 contains 17 residues. The germline V gene has CDR1 LNHNV and CDR2 YYDKDF (reference sequence). The CDR3 loop reads CATSATPDRVGEDTQYF.

The rearrangement uses TRBV20-1 and TRBJ2-3. The CDR3 loop spans 12 amino acids. Germline loops: CDR1 DFQATT, CDR2 SNEGSKA (reference sequence). This CDR3 is CSARWSTDTQYF.

This chain joins TRBV7-2 and TRBJ2-3; TCRdb calls TRBD1, which cannot be checked without DNA. The CDR3 loop spans 14 amino acids. Germline lookup yields CDR1 SGHTA and CDR2 FQGNSA. CDR3 residues: CASSFSLSTDTQYF.

The genes are TRBV9 and TRBJ1-2; TCRdb reports TRBD1, a call that lacks DNA to check it against. Germline lookup yields CDR1 SGDLS and CDR2 YYNGEE. The CDR3 is 16 residues long. CDR3 loop: CASSVGDRGLSDGYTF.

The rearrangement links TRBV10-3 to TRBJ2-3; TCRdb indicates TRBD2, and absent DNA this call remains unverified. Germline values: CDR1 ENHRY, CDR2 SYGVKD. The CDR3 loop spans 15 amino acids. This chain's CDR3 is CAITQIAGASDTQYF.